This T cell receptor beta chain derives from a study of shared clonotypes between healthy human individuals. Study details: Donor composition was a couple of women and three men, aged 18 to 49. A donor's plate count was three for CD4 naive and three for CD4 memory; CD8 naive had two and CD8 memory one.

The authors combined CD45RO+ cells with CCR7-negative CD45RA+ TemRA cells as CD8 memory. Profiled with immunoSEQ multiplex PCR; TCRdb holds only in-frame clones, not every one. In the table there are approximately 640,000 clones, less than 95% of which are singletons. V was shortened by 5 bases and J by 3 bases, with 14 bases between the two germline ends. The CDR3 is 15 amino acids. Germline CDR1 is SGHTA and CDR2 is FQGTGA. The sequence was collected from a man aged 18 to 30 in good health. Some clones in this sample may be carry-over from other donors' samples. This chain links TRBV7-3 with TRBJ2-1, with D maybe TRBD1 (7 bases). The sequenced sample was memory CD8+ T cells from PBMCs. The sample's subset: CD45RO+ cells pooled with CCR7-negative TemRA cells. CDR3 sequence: CASSQGGGIYNEQFF. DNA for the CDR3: TGTGCCAGCAGCCAAGGGGGCGGGATCTACAATGAGCAGTTCTTC.